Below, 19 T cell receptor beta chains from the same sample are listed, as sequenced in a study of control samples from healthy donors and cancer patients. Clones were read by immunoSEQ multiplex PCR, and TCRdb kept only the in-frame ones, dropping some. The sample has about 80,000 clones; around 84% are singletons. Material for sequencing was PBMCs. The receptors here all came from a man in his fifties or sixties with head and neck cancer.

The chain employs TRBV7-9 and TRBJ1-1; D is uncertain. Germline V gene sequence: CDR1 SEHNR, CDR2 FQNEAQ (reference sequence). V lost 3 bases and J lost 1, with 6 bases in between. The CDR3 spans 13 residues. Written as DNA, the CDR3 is TGTGCCAGCAGCTTTCCGCGGAACACTGAAGCTTTCTTT. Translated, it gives CASSFPRNTEAFF.

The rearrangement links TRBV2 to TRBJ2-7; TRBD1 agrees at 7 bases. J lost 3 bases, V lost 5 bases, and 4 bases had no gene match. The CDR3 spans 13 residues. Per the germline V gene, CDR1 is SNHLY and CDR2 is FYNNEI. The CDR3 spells CASSNRGYYEQYF. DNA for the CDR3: TGTGCCAGCAGTAACAGGGGTTACTACGAGCAGTACTTC.

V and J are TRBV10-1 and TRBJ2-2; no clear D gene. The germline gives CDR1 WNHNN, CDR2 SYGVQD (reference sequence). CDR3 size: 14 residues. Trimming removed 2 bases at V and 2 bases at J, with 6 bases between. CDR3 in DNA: TGCGCCAGCAGTGAGCGGGTCAACACCGGGGAGCTGTTTTTT. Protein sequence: CASSERVNTGELFF.

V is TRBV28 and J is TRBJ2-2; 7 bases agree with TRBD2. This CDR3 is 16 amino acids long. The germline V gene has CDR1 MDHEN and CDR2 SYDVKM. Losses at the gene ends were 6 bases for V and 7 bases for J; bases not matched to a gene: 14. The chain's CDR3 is CASRPNTWRGSGELFF. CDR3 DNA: TGTGCCAGCAGGCCTAACACTTGGCGGGGGAGCGGGGAGCTGTTTTTT.

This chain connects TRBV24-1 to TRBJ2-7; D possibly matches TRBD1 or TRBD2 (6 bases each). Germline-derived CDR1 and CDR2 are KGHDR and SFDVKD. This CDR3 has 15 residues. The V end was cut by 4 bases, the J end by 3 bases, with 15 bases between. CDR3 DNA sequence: TGTGCCACCAGTGAAAGGGGGGACTGGCTCTACGAGCAGTACTTC. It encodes CATSERGDWLYEQYF.

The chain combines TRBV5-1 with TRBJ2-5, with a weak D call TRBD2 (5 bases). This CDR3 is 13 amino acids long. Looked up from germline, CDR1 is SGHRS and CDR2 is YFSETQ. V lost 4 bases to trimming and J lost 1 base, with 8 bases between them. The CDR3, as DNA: TGCGCCAGCAGCGCGGGCCTCCAAGAGACCCAGTACTTC. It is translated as CASSAGLQETQYF.

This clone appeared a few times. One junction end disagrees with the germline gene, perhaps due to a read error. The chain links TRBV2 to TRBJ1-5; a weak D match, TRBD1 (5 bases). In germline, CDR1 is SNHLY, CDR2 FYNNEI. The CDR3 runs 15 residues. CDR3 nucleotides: TGTGCCAGCAGCGAAGCGGGGGAAAGGGATCAGCCCCAGCATTTT. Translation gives CASSEAGERDQPQHF.

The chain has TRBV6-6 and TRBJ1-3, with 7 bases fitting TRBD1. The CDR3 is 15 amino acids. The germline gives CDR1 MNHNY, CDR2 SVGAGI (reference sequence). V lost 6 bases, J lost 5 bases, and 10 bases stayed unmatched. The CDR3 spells CASSRLDRQRNTIYF. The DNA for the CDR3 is TGTGCCAGCAGCCGACTGGACAGGCAGCGAAACACCATATATTTT.

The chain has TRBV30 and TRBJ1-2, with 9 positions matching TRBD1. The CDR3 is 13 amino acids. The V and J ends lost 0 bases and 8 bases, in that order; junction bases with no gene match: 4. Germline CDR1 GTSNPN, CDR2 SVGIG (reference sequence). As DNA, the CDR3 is TGTGCCTGGAGTGTACGTGGGACAGGGGGCTACACCTTC. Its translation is CAWSVRGTGGYTF.

The CDR3 nucleotides read TGTGCCAGCGGGACATCCTACACTGAAGCTTTCTTT. Translation gives CASGTSYTEAFF. This chain connects TRBV12-3 or TRBV12-4 to TRBJ1-1; tentatively, D is TRBD1 (6 bases). The ends were cut back, 8 bases at V and 3 bases at J, with 10 bases in the middle. The CDR3 contains 12 residues.

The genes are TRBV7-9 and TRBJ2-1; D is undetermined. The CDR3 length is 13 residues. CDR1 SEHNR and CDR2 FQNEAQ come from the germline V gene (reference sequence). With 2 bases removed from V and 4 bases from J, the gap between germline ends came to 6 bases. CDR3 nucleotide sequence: TGTGCCAGCAGCTTACTGGGGTACAATGAGCAGTTCTTC. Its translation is CASSLLGYNEQFF.

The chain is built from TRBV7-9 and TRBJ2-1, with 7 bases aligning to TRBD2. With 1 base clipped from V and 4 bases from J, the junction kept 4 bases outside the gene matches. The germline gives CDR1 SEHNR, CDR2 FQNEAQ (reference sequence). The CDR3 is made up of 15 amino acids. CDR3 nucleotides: TGTGCCAGCAGCTTAGGGGAGGGGCCTTACAATGAGCAGTTCTTC. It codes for CASSLGEGPYNEQFF.

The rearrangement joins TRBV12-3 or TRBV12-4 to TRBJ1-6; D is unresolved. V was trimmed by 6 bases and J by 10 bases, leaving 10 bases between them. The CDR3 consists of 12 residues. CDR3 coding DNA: TGTGCCAGCAGACTCGCGGGATCACCCCTCCACTTT. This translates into CASRLAGSPLHF.

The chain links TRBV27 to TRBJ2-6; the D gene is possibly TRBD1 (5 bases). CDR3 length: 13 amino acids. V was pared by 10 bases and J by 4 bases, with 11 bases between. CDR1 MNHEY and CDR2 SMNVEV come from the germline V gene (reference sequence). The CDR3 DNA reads TGTGCCACCCAGGGTCTCGGGGCCAACGTCCTGACTTTC. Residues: CATQGLGANVLTF.

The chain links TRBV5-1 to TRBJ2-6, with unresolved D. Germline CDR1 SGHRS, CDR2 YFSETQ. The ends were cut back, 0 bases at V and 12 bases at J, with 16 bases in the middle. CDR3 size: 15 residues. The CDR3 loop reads CASSLVRNLPAVLTF. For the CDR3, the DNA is TGCGCCAGCAGCTTGGTACGCAACCTTCCCGCCGTCCTGACTTTC.

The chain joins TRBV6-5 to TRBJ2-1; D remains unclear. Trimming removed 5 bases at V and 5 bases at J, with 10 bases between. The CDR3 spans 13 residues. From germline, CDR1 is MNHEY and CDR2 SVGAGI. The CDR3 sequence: CASSMGSHNEQFF. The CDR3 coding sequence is TGTGCCAGCAGTATGGGGTCTCACAATGAGCAGTTCTTC.

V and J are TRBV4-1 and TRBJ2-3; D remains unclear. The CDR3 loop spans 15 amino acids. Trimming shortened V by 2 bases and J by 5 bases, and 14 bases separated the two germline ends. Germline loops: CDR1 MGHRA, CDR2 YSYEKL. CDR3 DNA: TGCGCCAGCAGCCAAAACTCGATACTCGGAGATACGCAGTATTTT. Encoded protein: CASSQNSILGDTQYF.

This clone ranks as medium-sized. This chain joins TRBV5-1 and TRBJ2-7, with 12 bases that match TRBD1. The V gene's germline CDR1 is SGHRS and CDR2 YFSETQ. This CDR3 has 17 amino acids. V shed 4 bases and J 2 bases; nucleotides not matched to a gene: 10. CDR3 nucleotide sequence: TGCGCCAGCAGCGGAGGGACAGGGGGCGCAACTCCCTACGAGCAGTACTTC. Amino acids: CASSGGTGGATPYEQYF.

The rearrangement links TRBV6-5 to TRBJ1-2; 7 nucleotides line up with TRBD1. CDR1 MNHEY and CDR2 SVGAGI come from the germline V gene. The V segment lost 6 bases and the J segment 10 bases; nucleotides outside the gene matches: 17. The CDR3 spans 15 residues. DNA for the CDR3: TGTGCCAGCAGAACGGGCGACAGGGAAGGAAAGTTCTACACCTTC. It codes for CASRTGDREGKFYTF.